The clone carrying this T cell receptor beta chain was observed a handful of times. Antigen: not known. UMIs and sample barcodes were carried by the TCR alpha and TCR beta cDNA libraries that 5'RACE produced using constant-segment primers. TCRdb independently ran MiXCR on the 5' RACE reads; one entry per CDR3 protein. Altogether 150,000 to 200,000 distinct CDR3 sequences are present, around 13% being singletons, with the ten largest covering around an eighth. The sample is drawn from a study of T-cell memory formation after mild COVID-19. Looking at the study overall: The TCR clusters were mostly specific to one donor. General observations from the study: Day 15 to 85 contracting clones showed balanced CD4/CD8; day 15 to 37 expanders favored CD4+. Pre-infection memory carried some responding clones, suggesting that cross-reactive memory joined.

The trim removed 3 bases at V and 4 bases at J, leaving 4 bases unmatched. Germline-derived CDR1 and CDR2 are LNHDA and SQIVND (reference sequence). This CDR3 contains 15 residues. J is TRBJ1-4 and V is TRBV19; 8 bases align to TRBD1. The TCR sequence derives from an adult woman who had mild COVID-19 (a few samples of this study predate the infection). Cell type and time point are not known. The sequenced sample was PBMCs or a T cell subset sorted from them (not recorded which). CDR3 sequence: CASSMTGVINEKLFF. The DNA for the CDR3 is TGTGCCAGTAGTATGACAGGGGTCATTAATGAAAAACTGTTTTTT.